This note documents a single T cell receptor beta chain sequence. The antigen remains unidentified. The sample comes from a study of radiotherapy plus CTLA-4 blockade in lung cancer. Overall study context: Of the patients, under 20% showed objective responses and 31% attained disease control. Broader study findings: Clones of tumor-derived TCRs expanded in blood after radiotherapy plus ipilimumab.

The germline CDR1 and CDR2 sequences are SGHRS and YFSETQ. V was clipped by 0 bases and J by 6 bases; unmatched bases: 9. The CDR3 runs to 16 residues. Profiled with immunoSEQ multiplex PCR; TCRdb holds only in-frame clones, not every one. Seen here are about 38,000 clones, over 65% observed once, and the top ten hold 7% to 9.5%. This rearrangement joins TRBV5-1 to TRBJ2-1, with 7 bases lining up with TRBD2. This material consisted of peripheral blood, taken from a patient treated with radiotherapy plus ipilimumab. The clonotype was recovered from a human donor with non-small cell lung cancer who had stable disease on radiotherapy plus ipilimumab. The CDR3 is CASSLGGLRGFNEQFF. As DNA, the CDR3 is TGCGCCAGCAGCTTGGGGGGACTACGCGGGTTCAATGAGCAGTTCTTC.